This T cell receptor (beta chain) derives from a study of a mutant IDH1 vaccine in newly diagnosed glioma. Looking at the study overall: Eight vaccine injections were given to patients in weeks 1, 3, 5, 7, 11, 15, 19 and 23. Patients got radiotherapy, temozolomide, or both beforehand, and most got both. The study, taken as a whole, reports: Top peripheral T cell clonotype shifts appeared unrelated to pseudoprogression.

The time point is: week 5, during vaccination. Topical imiquimod accompanied each vaccine dose, which consisted of 300 ug of mutant IDH1 20-mer peptide. Details on this clone: The antigen is not known. Distinct nucleotide sequences in the sample also encode this CDR3.

Data came from immunoSEQ multiplex PCR; TCRdb stores just in-frame clones and leaves some out. The table includes roughly 50,000 clones, roughly four fifths detected once. Trimming removed 3 bases at V and 2 bases at J, with 1 base between. The CDR3 contains 12 residues. Germline V gene lookup returns CDR1 MNHEY and CDR2 SMNVEV (reference sequence). The receptor's source is a man aged 30 to 45 with glioma. This chain uses TRBV27 with TRBJ2-2; D unresolved. This specimen consisted of PBMCs, obtained from a glioma patient whose treatment included an IDH1 peptide vaccine. The CDR3, as DNA: TGTGCCAGCAGTTTTAACACCGGGGAGCTGTTTTTT. Translated: CASSFNTGELFF.